The 20 T cell receptor beta chains listed next were all sequenced from one sample in a study of vaccination effects on CD4 cells after COVID-19. The antigens these receptors bind are not known. The repertoire was sequenced with immunoSEQ multiplex PCR; TCRdb's copy has only in-frame clones and lacks some. The sample lists 30,000 to 40,000 clones, 70% to 85% occurring once. Antigen-specific CD4+ T cells were expanded (with viral peptide pools) by the ViraFEST assay ahead of sequencing. After less than 11 days in culture, the CD4+ T cells were isolated. Vaccination of participants consisted of two doses of either the BNT162b2 or mRNA-1273 vaccine. Sample: CD4+ T cells from PBMCs cultured with HCoV-NL63 spike peptides, taken after COVID-19 vaccination. The origin of the receptors is a human donor who received a COVID-19 vaccine. Some clones in this sample may be carry-over from other donors' samples.

This sequence joins TRBV4-1 and TRBJ1-4, with D possibly TRBD1 on 5 matching bases. This CDR3 has 17 amino acids. Germline V gene data show CDR1 as MGHRA and CDR2 as YSYEKL. V lost 1 base, J lost 5 bases, and 17 bases lay in between. The CDR3 sequence: CASSQGRRTRGNEKLFF. In DNA form, the CDR3 reads TGCGCCAGCAGCCAAGGACGGAGGACACGGGGAAATGAAAAACTGTTTTTT.

This chain uses TRBV10-2 with TRBJ2-5; either TRBD1 or TRBD2 may fit D (6 bases each). The germline V and J ends were trimmed by 6 bases and 3 bases, with 17 bases remaining between them. Looked up from germline, CDR1 is WSHSY and CDR2 is SAAADI. The CDR3 sequence is 15 residues long. The DNA for the CDR3 is TGCGCCAGCAGCACGGGCGGGACACTTAAAGAGACCCAGTACTTC. Translated: CASSTGGTLKETQYF.

V usage is TRBV9 and J usage is TRBJ2-5; the D call may be TRBD1 or TRBD2 (6 bases each). Trimming shortened V by 3 bases and J by 5 bases, and 17 bases separated the two germline ends. The CDR3 is 15 amino acids. The germline V gene has CDR1 SGDLS and CDR2 YYNGEE. As DNA, the CDR3 is TGTGCCAGCAGCGCTTACACGGGGGCGGGGGAGACCCAGTACTTC. This gives the protein CASSAYTGAGETQYF.

This chain connects TRBV2 to TRBJ1-3; D might be TRBD1 (6 bases). CDR1 is SNHLY, CDR2 FYNNEI, per germline. V was trimmed by 8 bases and J by 0 bases, leaving 14 bases between them. The CDR3 loop spans 15 amino acids. The CDR3 here is CASATRGGSGNTIYF. The CDR3 nucleotides are TGTGCCAGCGCAACCCGAGGGGGCTCTGGAAACACCATATATTTT. The full variable domain, its missing parts supplied by reference TRBV2 and TRBJ1-3, is EPEVTQTPSHQVTQMGQEVILRCVPISNHLYFYWYRQILGQKVEFLVSFYNNEISEKSEIFDDQFSVERPDGSNFTLKIRSTKLEDSAMYFCASATRGGSGNTIYFGEGSWLTVV.

This sequence joins TRBV6-5 and TRBJ2-3; perhaps TRBD2 as D (5 bases). V was cut by 0 bases and J by 1 base, with 5 bases left in between. Germline lookup yields CDR1 MNHEY and CDR2 SVGAGI. CDR3 length: 14 amino acids. The CDR3 protein is CASSYSRGTDTQYF. As DNA, the CDR3 is TGTGCCAGCAGTTACTCGAGGGGCACAGATACGCAGTATTTT.

The chain links TRBV5-1 to TRBJ2-2; D gene ambiguous. The germline V and J ends were trimmed by 0 bases and 1 base, with 10 bases remaining between them. The germline gives CDR1 SGHRS, CDR2 YFSETQ. This CDR3 comprises 16 residues. CDR3 sequence reads: CASSLASSGNTGELFF. CDR3 sequence (DNA): TGCGCCAGCAGCTTGGCCTCTAGTGGGAACACCGGGGAGCTGTTTTTT.

This rearrangement joins TRBV7-2 to TRBJ1-1; D unclear. Per the germline V gene, CDR1 is SGHTA and CDR2 is FQGNSA. The CDR3 spans 14 residues. The V gene lost 1 base and the J gene lost 5 bases, with 11 bases spanning the gap. CDR3 coding DNA: TGTGCCAGCAGCTTAGACAAGGGTCGTACTGAAGCTTTCTTT. It codes for CASSLDKGRTEAFF.

This rearrangement joins TRBV11-2 to TRBJ2-7, with D uncertain. This CDR3 has 13 amino acids. V was pared by 5 bases and J by 0 bases, with 8 bases between. Germline assignment: CDR1 SGHAT and CDR2 FQNNGV. CDR3 nucleotide sequence: TGTGCCAGCAGCCCGGTTAGCTCCTACGAGCAGTACGTC. This translates into CASSPVSSYEQYV.

This chain uses TRBV6-5 with TRBJ2-5; D possibly corresponds to TRBD2 (6 bases). Germline lookup yields CDR1 MNHEY and CDR2 SVGAGI. The CDR3 is made up of 13 amino acids. Deletions cut 10 bases from V and 5 bases from J, with 17 bases between. For the CDR3, the DNA is TGTGCCACAAAGGGAGGTTTTGAGGAGACCCAGTACTTC. Residues: CATKGGFEETQYF.

This clone appeared once. The chain employs TRBV5-1 and TRBJ1-1; no firm D call. In germline, CDR1 is SGHRS, CDR2 YFSETQ. CDR3 size: 15 residues. The ends were cut back, 0 bases at V and 0 bases at J, with 9 bases in the middle. The CDR3 DNA sequence: TGCGCCAGCAGCTTGGGGTCTACAATGAACACTGAAGCTTTCTTT. Residues: CASSLGSTMNTEAFF.

This clone was found once. The chain joins TRBV6-5 to TRBJ1-5; 7 nucleotides line up with TRBD1. Germline V gene sequence: CDR1 MNHEY, CDR2 SVGAGI. This CDR3 contains 14 residues. With V trimmed by 2 bases and J by 8 bases, 6 bases remained unmatched. In DNA form, the CDR3 reads TGTGCCAGCAGTTACGACAGGGTGAAAGAGCCCCAGCATTTT. Its protein product is CASSYDRVKEPQHF.

CDR3 amino acids: CSVETSGGWNQETQYF. The CDR3 region has the DNA TGCAGCGTTGAGACTAGCGGGGGATGGAACCAAGAGACCCAGTACTTC. The chain employs TRBV29-1 and TRBJ2-5, with 12 bases that match TRBD2. The V gene end was trimmed by 3 bases and the J gene end by 0 bases; junction bases not matched to a gene: 5. Germline V gene lookup returns CDR1 SQVTM and CDR2 ANQGSEA. This CDR3 has 16 amino acids.

The chain carries TRBV5-1 and TRBJ2-6, with 7 bases fitting TRBD1. Germline CDR1 and CDR2: SGHRS and YFSETQ. This CDR3 region has 18 residues. Trimming cost V 2 bases and J 2 bases; bases outside gene matches: 10. CDR3 bases: TGCGCCAGCAGCTTCCCCAGGACAGGATATACTGGGGCCAACGTCCTGACTTTC. It specifies CASSFPRTGYTGANVLTF.

The chain carries TRBV13 and TRBJ2-6; no clear D. Germline V lookup: CDR1 PRHDT, CDR2 FYEKMQ (reference sequence). The CDR3 is 15 residues long. The germline V and J ends were trimmed by 5 bases and 0 bases, with 8 bases remaining between them. CDR3 region: CASSPGSSGANVLTF. In DNA, the CDR3 is TGTGCCAGCAGCCCGGGTAGCTCTGGGGCCAACGTCCTGACTTTC.

The chain recombines TRBV6-5 with TRBJ2-5, with a weak D call TRBD1 (6 bases). The V gene's germline CDR1 is MNHEY and CDR2 SVGAGI. This CDR3 comprises 15 residues. V was shortened by 2 bases and J by 5 bases, with 15 bases between the two germline ends. CDR3 sequence reads: CASSYDHREAETQYF. The CDR3 region has the DNA TGTGCCAGCAGTTACGACCACAGGGAAGCGGAGACCCAGTACTTC.

The chain carries TRBV7-6 and TRBJ2-3; D gene uncertain. Trimming removed 0 bases at V and 6 bases at J, with 7 bases between. Germline assignment: CDR1 SGHVS and CDR2 FNYEAQ. The CDR3 extends over 13 amino acids. CDR3 residues: CASSLAVWDTQYF. The CDR3 region has the DNA TGTGCCAGCAGCTTAGCCGTGTGGGATACGCAGTATTTT.

The CDR3 DNA reads as TGTGCCAGCAGCCACTCCGGGACAGGGCAGGAGACCCAGTACTTC. It codes for CASSHSGTGQETQYF. The rearrangement links TRBV3-1 (or the pseudogene TRBV3-2) to TRBJ2-5; TRBD1 agrees at 9 bases. This CDR3 comprises 15 residues. V was pared by 3 bases and J by 5 bases, with 7 bases of the junction left unmatched. Per germline, CDR1 LGHDT and CDR2 YNNKEL (reference sequence).

The V call is TRBV7-9, the J call TRBJ2-2, with D perhaps TRBD2 (5 bases). The germline V and J ends were trimmed by 8 bases and 0 bases, with 10 bases remaining between them. This CDR3 region has 14 residues. The germline CDR1 and CDR2 sequences are SEHNR and FQNEAQ (reference sequence). The CDR3 region has the DNA TGTGCCAGCCACCCGAGGGCGAACACCGGGGAGCTGTTTTTT. Translating gives CASHPRANTGELFF.

V usage is TRBV4-2 and J usage is TRBJ2-7; 12 nucleotides align to TRBD2. This CDR3 has 17 residues. CDR1 is LGHNA, CDR2 YNFKEQ, per germline. With 4 bases clipped from V and 7 bases from J, the junction kept 14 bases outside the gene matches. The CDR3 region is CASSRRPPSGGVCEQYV. DNA of the CDR3: TGTGCCAGCAGCCGCCGTCCTCCTAGCGGGGGGGTTTGTGAGCAGTACGTC.

This sequence joins TRBV5-1 and TRBJ2-4; TRBD1 might be the D (5 bases). Germline lookup yields CDR1 SGHRS and CDR2 YFSETQ. Trimming shortened V by 4 bases and J by 0 bases, and 14 bases separated the two germline ends. This CDR3 has 16 amino acids. The chain's CDR3 is CASSPKTELAKNIQYF. The DNA for the CDR3 is TGCGCCAGCAGCCCAAAGACAGAACTAGCCAAAAACATTCAGTACTTC.